The 10 T cell receptor beta chains reported below all come from one sample, sequenced in a study of T-cell memory formation after mild COVID-19 (dated by TCRdb to the early 2020s). The method was 5' RACE. TCRdb lists the instrument as Illumina NovaSeq 6000. TCRdb trimmed the raw reads at Q25, called clones with MiXCR and kept productive beta chains. Identical CDR3 protein sequences are pooled into one entry, listed with their most common genes and DNA. The sample yields about 130,000 distinct CDR3 sequences; almost 25% were counted once. The ten largest clones capture around 24% of the sample. The sample consisted of PBMCs or a T cell subset sorted from them (not recorded which). The receptors here all came from an adult woman who had mild COVID-19 (a few samples of this study predate the infection). The sample titles of this study are shuffled in the database, so cell type and time point are left out; the donor was told from shared clones.

In this sample, this clonotype turned up a few times. The junction departs from germline at one end; a sequencing error may be responsible. The rearrangement joins TRBV29-1 to TRBJ2-7, with D perhaps matching TRBD2 (5 bases). The CDR3 totals 14 residues. Per germline, CDR1 SQVTM and CDR2 ANQGSEA. Here the CDR3 DNA reads TGCAGCGGGAGGTTTCGGACTGATTCCTCCGAGCAGTACTTC. It is translated as CSGRFRTDSSEQYF.

This clonotype was seen more than once but under ten times. V is TRBV6-1 and J is TRBJ1-5; D uncertain. Germline CDR1 and CDR2: MNHNS and SASEGT. Trimming left V 5 bases short and J 4 bases short, with 9 bases between. This CDR3 spans 13 amino acids. The CDR3 DNA reads TGTGCCAGCAGTAGTTTTCTTAATCAGCCCCAGCATTTT. This translates into CASSSFLNQPQHF.

This rearrangement joins TRBV29-1 to TRBJ1-2; 7 nucleotides align to TRBD1. This CDR3 has 12 amino acids. Trimming cost V 4 bases and J 6 bases; bases outside gene matches: 5. Germline assignment: CDR1 SQVTM and CDR2 ANQGSEA. The CDR3, as DNA: TGCAGCGTTGCTGGACAGGATAATGGCTACACCTTC. Residues: CSVAGQDNGYTF.

This clonotype was seen only a few times. This chain links TRBV12-3 or TRBV12-4 with TRBJ1-4; TRBD1 is a possible D gene (6 bases). Trimming took off 6 bases at V and 2 bases at J, with 16 bases between the two ends. The CDR3 is made up of 16 amino acids. The CDR3 bases are TGTGCCAGCAGGAGCCGGCAGGGGCAGACTAATGAAAAACTGTTTTTT. This encodes CASRSRQGQTNEKLFF.

This clonotype was seen only once. V gene TRBV5-1 combines with J gene TRBJ1-1; maybe TRBD1 (6 bases). V was pared by 0 bases and J by 7 bases, with 13 bases between. The CDR3 loop spans 14 amino acids. The germline V gene encodes CDR1 SGHRS and CDR2 YFSETQ. CDR3 nucleotide sequence: TGCGCCAGCAGCTTGGGCCCAGGGGCGTATGAAGCTTTCTTT. This sequence encodes CASSLGPGAYEAFF.

The chain links TRBV19 to TRBJ1-1; D gene uncertain. Trimming took off 10 bases at V and 1 base at J, with 7 bases between the two ends. This CDR3 region has 11 residues. Germline CDR1 is LNHDA and CDR2 is SQIVND (reference sequence). The CDR3 loop is CATAKNTEAFF. In DNA, the CDR3 is TGTGCCACGGCCAAGAACACTGAAGCTTTCTTT. The entire variable domain, with the rest obtained from reference TRBV19 and TRBJ1-1, is as follows: DGGITQSPKYLFRKEGQNVTLSCEQNLNHDAMYWYRQDPGQGLRLIYYSQIVNDFQKGDIAEGYSVSREKKESFPLTVTSAQKNPTAFYLCATAKNTEAFFGQGTRLTVV.

V gene TRBV7-9 combines with J gene TRBJ2-7, with D tentatively TRBD1 (6 bases). Germline values: CDR1 SEHNR, CDR2 FQNEAQ (reference sequence). CDR3 length: 14 residues. V shed 6 bases and J shed 4 bases, with 16 bases lying between them. The CDR3, as DNA: TGTGCCAGCAGTTACCCCCCCAGGGGTTACGAGCAGTACTTC. Its translation: CASSYPPRGYEQYF.

This clonotype was counted only a few times. The CDR3 region is CATSDLKGTMNTGELFF. DNA of the CDR3: TGTGCCACCAGTGATTTGAAGGGAACAATGAACACCGGGGAGCTGTTTTTT. The chain is built from TRBV24-1 and TRBJ2-2; D call uncertain. Looked up from germline, CDR1 is KGHDR and CDR2 is SFDVKD. Trimming cost V 0 bases and J 1 base, with 11 bases left between them. The CDR3 covers 17 residues.

This clonotype appeared a few times. The chain has TRBV12-3 or TRBV12-4 and TRBJ1-1; D is unclear. This CDR3 region has 11 residues. The V and J ends lost 11 bases and 0 bases respectively, with 7 bases between them. CDR3 DNA: TGTGCCGGAATTTTGAACACTGAAGCTTTCTTT. It is translated as CAGILNTEAFF.

J is TRBJ2-3 and V is TRBV20-1; 7 positions agree with TRBD2. Per germline, CDR1 DFQATT and CDR2 SNEGSKA (reference sequence). This CDR3 has 16 amino acids. The V and J ends lost 5 bases and 6 bases, in that order; junction bases with no gene match: 17. Here the CDR3 DNA reads TGCAGTGCTGCAACCCCTAGCGGATGGAGATTGGATACGCAGTATTTT. Translation: CSAATPSGWRLDTQYF.